These 21 T cell receptor beta chains originate from one sample sequenced in a study of blood T cell repertoires in COVID-19. Generated by immunoSEQ multiplex PCR, the TCRdb table keeps only in-frame clones and is missing some. The data contain about 230,000 clones, approximately 91% of them seen just once; the ten biggest clones take up about 2.5%. Sequenced input: peripheral blood. The receptors were gathered from a woman aged 60-70 years with acute or convalescent COVID-19.

This clone turned up a few times. The chain links TRBV3-1 (or the pseudogene TRBV3-2) to TRBJ1-5; TRBD1 matches 7 bases. This CDR3 comprises 16 residues. Germline V lookup: CDR1 LGHDT, CDR2 YNNKEL (reference sequence). V lost 4 bases to trimming and J lost 6 bases; unmatched junction nucleotides: 12. The CDR3 reads CASSPGTVFGRQPQHF. The CDR3 DNA reads as TGTGCCAGCAGCCCCGGGACAGTCTTTGGTCGTCAGCCCCAGCATTTT.

The chain has TRBV6-5 and TRBJ2-3; the match to TRBD2 covers 10 bases. There are 15 residues in the CDR3. Germline V gives CDR1 MNHEY, CDR2 SVGAGI. Trimming cost V 4 bases and J 3 bases; bases outside gene matches: 4. CDR3 coding DNA: TGTGCCAGCAGTTCCCCGGGACTAGCGACAGATACGCAGTATTTT. Amino acid sequence: CASSSPGLATDTQYF.

The genes are TRBV3-1 (or the pseudogene TRBV3-2) and TRBJ1-4, with D unresolved. The CDR3 sequence is 15 residues long. Germline V CDR1 and CDR2: LGHDT, YNNKEL (reference sequence). Between the trimmed V and J ends, which lost 4 bases and 8 bases, there was a span of 17 bases. The CDR3 region is CASSPWATAGEKLFF. CDR3 bases: TGTGCCAGCAGCCCGTGGGCGACGGCTGGAGAAAAACTGTTTTTT.

The chain combines TRBV10-1 with TRBJ2-2; D call uncertain. This CDR3 region has 13 residues. V was pared by 5 bases and J by 5 bases, with 9 bases between. Germline CDR1 is WNHNN and CDR2 is SYGVQD (reference sequence). The chain's CDR3 is CASSQFQTGELFF. The CDR3 DNA reads as TGCGCCAGCAGTCAGTTCCAGACCGGGGAGCTGTTTTTT.

This rearrangement joins TRBV10-3 to TRBJ2-1, with 10 bases that match TRBD2. Germline lookup yields CDR1 ENHRY and CDR2 SYGVKD. The CDR3 is 17 amino acids. After removal of 0 bases from V and 8 bases from J, the junction contained 10 bases not matched to a gene. The CDR3 loop reads CAISESKREGIFDEQFF. CDR3 in DNA: TGTGCCATCAGTGAGTCGAAGCGGGAGGGCATTTTCGATGAGCAGTTCTTC.

The chain links TRBV9 to TRBJ2-7, with TRBD1 matching 7 bases. CDR1 is SGDLS and CDR2 is YYNGEE in the germline V gene. With V trimmed by 0 bases and J by 1 base, 1 base remained unmatched. This CDR3 has 14 amino acids. The CDR3 DNA is TGTGCCAGCAGCGTAGAACAGGGGTCCTACGAGCAGTACTTC. Encoded protein: CASSVEQGSYEQYF.

This chain joins TRBV5-6 and TRBJ2-7, with D possibly matching TRBD1 (6 bases). CDR3 length equals 14 residues. With 4 bases removed from V and 4 bases from J, the gap between germline ends came to 15 bases. From germline, CDR1 is SGHDT and CDR2 YYEEEE. Here the CDR3 reads CASSAVGRGYEQYF. The CDR3 bases are TGTGCCAGCAGCGCCGTGGGCAGGGGTTACGAGCAGTACTTC.

The rearrangement joins TRBV24-1 to TRBJ2-5, with TRBD2 matching 8 bases. The CDR3 has 17 residues. The ends lost 3 bases at V and 2 bases at J; junction bases unmatched: 10. The germline V gene has CDR1 KGHDR and CDR2 SFDVKD. The CDR3 reads CATSDPRPSGGQETQYF. CDR3 coding DNA: TGTGCCACCAGTGATCCACGTCCCAGCGGGGGACAAGAGACCCAGTACTTC.

The V call is TRBV5-4, the J call TRBJ2-7; 11 bases match TRBD1. After removal of 4 bases from V and 3 bases from J, the junction contained 3 bases not matched to a gene. The V gene's germline CDR1 is SGHNT and CDR2 YYREEE (reference sequence). The CDR3 totals 14 residues. The chain's CDR3 is CASSGGQGGYEQYF. In DNA form, the CDR3 reads TGTGCCAGCAGCGGGGGACAGGGGGGCTACGAGCAGTACTTC.

The J gene is TRBJ2-5, the V gene TRBV7-9; TRBD2 aligns across 8 bases. J lost 5 bases, V lost 1 base, and 15 bases had no gene match. This CDR3 comprises 18 residues. In germline, CDR1 is SEHNR, CDR2 FQNEAQ (reference sequence). In nucleotides, the CDR3 is TGTGCCAGCAGCTTAGGTCTATCCAGCGGGAGCTTTTCCGAGACCCAGTACTTC. Amino acid sequence: CASSLGLSSGSFSETQYF.

This clone was recorded a few times. The chain recombines TRBV27 with TRBJ2-7; tentative D call: TRBD2 (6 bases). This CDR3 is 14 amino acids long. Germline V gene lookup returns CDR1 MNHEY and CDR2 SMNVEV (reference sequence). With 2 bases removed from V and 3 bases from J, the gap between germline ends came to 11 bases. The CDR3: CASSLGGDFYEQYF. DNA for the CDR3: TGTGCCAGCAGTTTAGGTGGGGACTTCTACGAGCAGTACTTC.

The table lists this clone with a few counts. The rearrangement links TRBV18 to TRBJ1-2, with D unresolved. Germline CDR1 KGHSH, CDR2 LQKENI. CDR3 length: 15 amino acids. Trimming stripped 0 bases from V and 4 bases from J, with 12 bases between. DNA of the CDR3: TGTGCCAGCTCACCACCGGATTCTAGCTTCTATGGCTACACCTTC. Translated, it gives CASSPPDSSFYGYTF.

The J gene is TRBJ2-3, the V gene TRBV18, with 7 bases aligning to TRBD2. Germline assignment: CDR1 KGHSH and CDR2 LQKENI. This CDR3 has 15 residues. V lost 6 bases and J lost 1; bases outside the gene matches: 7. This CDR3 is CASSKREDGTDTQYF. As DNA, the CDR3 is TGTGCCAGCTCTAAACGGGAGGACGGCACAGATACGCAGTATTTT. Variable domain in full (rest from reference TRBV18 and TRBJ2-3): NAGVMQNPRHLVRRRGQEARLRCSPMKGHSHVYWYRQLPEEGLKFMVYLQKENIIDESGMPKERFSAEFPKEGPSILRIQQVVRGDSAAYFCASSKREDGTDTQYFGPGTRLTVL.

V gene TRBV6-5 combines with J gene TRBJ2-7; TRBD1 might be the D (5 bases). V was cut by 2 bases and J by 3 bases, with 11 bases left in between. Germline V gene data show CDR1 as MNHEY and CDR2 as SVGAGI. The CDR3 contains 14 residues. For the CDR3, the DNA is TGTGCCAGCAGTTACGGAAGGGGTGTCTACGAGCAGTACTTC. Protein sequence: CASSYGRGVYEQYF.

The chain uses TRBV11-2 and TRBJ2-7; 7 nucleotides align to TRBD1. Germline loops: CDR1 SGHAT, CDR2 FQNNGV. V lost 3 bases and J lost 7; bases outside the gene matches: 9. The CDR3 extends over 14 amino acids. The chain's CDR3 is CASSFTGDPLEQYF. The DNA of the CDR3 is TGTGCCAGCAGCTTTACAGGGGACCCCTTGGAGCAGTACTTC.

The genes are TRBV4-1 and TRBJ2-1, with D possibly being TRBD2 (6 bases). The V end lost 2 bases, the J end lost 4 bases, and 21 bases lay between the germline ends. CDR3 length: 18 amino acids. Germline CDR1 reads MGHRA; CDR2 reads YSYEKL. CDR3 loop: CASSQLQSDGGPYNEQFF. The CDR3 bases are TGCGCCAGCAGCCAACTCCAAAGTGACGGGGGACCTTACAATGAGCAGTTCTTC.

This chain uses TRBV19 with TRBJ1-6, with unresolved D. The germline CDR1 and CDR2 sequences are LNHDA and SQIVND (reference sequence). Trimming pared 5 bases from V and 0 bases from J, leaving 8 bases between. The CDR3 length is 15 residues. CDR3 protein: CASSHGSSYNSPLHF. CDR3 nucleotides: TGTGCCAGTAGTCATGGGAGCTCCTATAATTCACCCCTCCACTTT.

V usage is TRBV19 and J usage is TRBJ1-4; 10 bases line up with TRBD1. The germline V gene encodes CDR1 LNHDA and CDR2 SQIVND (reference sequence). The V gene end was trimmed by 10 bases and the J gene end by 6 bases; junction bases not matched to a gene: 8. The CDR3 is 14 residues long. CDR3 region: CATKRQGADEKLFF. In nucleotides, the CDR3 is TGTGCCACCAAGAGACAGGGGGCGGATGAAAAACTGTTTTTT.

The V and J genes are TRBV10-2 and TRBJ2-1; 15 bases are shared with TRBD2. CDR3 size: 16 residues. From germline, CDR1 is WSHSY and CDR2 SAAADI. V dropped 6 bases and J dropped 4; count of bases not matched to a gene: 4. In nucleotides, the CDR3 is TGCGCCAGCAGAGGACTAGCGGGAGGGCAGTACAATGAGCAGTTCTTC. This translates into CASRGLAGGQYNEQFF.

The chain carries TRBV5-1 and TRBJ1-3, with D possibly being TRBD1 (5 bases). Trimming took off 2 bases at V and 4 bases at J, with 13 bases between the two ends. The germline gives CDR1 SGHRS, CDR2 YFSETQ. This CDR3 contains 15 residues. CDR3 residues: CASSFNGGGGNTIYF. The DNA for the CDR3 is TGCGCCAGCAGCTTTAATGGGGGAGGCGGAAACACCATATATTTT.

V gene TRBV28 combines with J gene TRBJ1-1; D unresolved. CDR1 and CDR2 from the germline V gene are MDHEN and SYDVKM. The CDR3 runs 14 residues. Trimming shortened V by 5 bases and J by 5 bases, and 15 bases separated the two germline ends. CDR3 residues: CASSTLVTETEAFF. As DNA, the CDR3 is TGTGCCAGCAGTACTTTGGTGACTGAGACTGAAGCTTTCTTT.